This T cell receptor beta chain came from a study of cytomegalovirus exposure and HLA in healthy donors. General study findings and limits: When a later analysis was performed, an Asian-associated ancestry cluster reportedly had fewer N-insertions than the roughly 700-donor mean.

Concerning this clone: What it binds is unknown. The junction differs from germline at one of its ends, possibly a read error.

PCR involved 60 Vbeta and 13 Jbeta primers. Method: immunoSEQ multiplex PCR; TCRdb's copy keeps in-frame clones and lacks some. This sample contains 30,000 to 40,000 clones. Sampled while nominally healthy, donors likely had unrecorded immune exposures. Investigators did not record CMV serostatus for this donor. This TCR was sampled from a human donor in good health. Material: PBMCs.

The CDR3 sequence is CASSLDRGSYDEQFF. In DNA form, the CDR3 reads TGTGCCAGCAGCTTGGACAGGGGGTCCTACGATGAGCAGTTCTTC. The chain is built from TRBV5-8 and TRBJ2-1; TRBD1 agrees at 8 bases. Germline CDR1 and CDR2: SGHTS and YDEGEE. The CDR3 extends over 15 amino acids.